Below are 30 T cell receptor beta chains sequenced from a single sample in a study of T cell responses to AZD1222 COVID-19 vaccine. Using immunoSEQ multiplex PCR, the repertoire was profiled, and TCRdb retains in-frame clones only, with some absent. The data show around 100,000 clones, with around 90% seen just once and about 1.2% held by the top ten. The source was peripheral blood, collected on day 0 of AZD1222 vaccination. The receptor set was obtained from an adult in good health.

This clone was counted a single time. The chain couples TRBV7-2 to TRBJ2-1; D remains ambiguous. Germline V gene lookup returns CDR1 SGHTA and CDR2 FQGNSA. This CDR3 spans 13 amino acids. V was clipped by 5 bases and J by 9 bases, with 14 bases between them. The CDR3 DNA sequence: TGTGCCAGCAGCCGTATTAGCCCCCGTGAGCAGTTCTTC. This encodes CASSRISPREQFF.

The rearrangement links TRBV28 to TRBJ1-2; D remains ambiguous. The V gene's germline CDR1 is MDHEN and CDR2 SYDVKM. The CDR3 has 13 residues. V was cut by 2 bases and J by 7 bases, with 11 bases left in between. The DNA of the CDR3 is TGTGCCAGCAGTTTACTGACCGCGCCTGGCTACACCTTC. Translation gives CASSLLTAPGYTF.

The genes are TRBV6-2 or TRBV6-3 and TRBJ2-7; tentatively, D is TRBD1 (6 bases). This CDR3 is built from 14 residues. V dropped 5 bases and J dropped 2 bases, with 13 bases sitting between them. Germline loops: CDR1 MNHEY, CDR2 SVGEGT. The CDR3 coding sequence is TGTGCCAGCAGTCGCCTCAGGGGAACCTACGAGCAGTACTTC. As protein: CASSRLRGTYEQYF.

This chain's CDR3 is CASSLTGGTYGYTF. CDR3 DNA: TGTGCCAGCAGCTTAACGGGAGGCACCTATGGCTACACCTTC. The rearrangement links TRBV7-3 to TRBJ1-2, with D uncertain. The V end lost 0 bases, the J end lost 4 bases, and 9 bases lay between the germline ends. Germline V gene sequence: CDR1 SGHTA, CDR2 FQGTGA. The CDR3 covers 14 residues. The whole variable domain, remainder taken from reference TRBV7-3 and TRBJ1-2, is GAGVSQTPSNKVTEKGKYVELRCDPISGHTALYWYRQSLGQGPEFLIYFQGTGAADDSGLPNDRFFAVRPEGSVSTLKIQRTERGDSAVYLCASSLTGGTYGYTFGSGTRLTVV.

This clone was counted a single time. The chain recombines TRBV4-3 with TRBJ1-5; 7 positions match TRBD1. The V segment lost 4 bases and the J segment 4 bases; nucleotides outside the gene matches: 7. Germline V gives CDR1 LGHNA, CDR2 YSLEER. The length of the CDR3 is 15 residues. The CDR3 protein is CASSPRQGSNQPQHF. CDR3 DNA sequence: TGCGCCAGCAGCCCACGACAGGGCTCAAATCAGCCCCAGCATTTT.

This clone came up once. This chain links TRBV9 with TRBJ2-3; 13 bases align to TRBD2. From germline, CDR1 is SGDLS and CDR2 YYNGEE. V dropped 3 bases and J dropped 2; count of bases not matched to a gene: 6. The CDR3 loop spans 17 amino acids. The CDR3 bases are TGTGCCAGCAGCGACGGACTAGCGGGAGCCTCCACAGATACGCAGTATTTT. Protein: CASSDGLAGASTDTQYF.

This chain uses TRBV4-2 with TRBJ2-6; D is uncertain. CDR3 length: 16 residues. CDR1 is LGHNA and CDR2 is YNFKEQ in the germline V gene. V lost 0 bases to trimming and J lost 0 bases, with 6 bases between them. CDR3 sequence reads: CASSQERTSGANVLTF. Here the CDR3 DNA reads TGTGCCAGCAGCCAAGAACGAACCTCTGGGGCCAACGTCCTGACTTTC.

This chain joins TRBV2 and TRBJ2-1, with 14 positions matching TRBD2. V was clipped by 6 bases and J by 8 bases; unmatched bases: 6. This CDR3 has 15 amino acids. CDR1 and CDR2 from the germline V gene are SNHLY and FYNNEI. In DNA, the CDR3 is TGTGCCAGCAGAAGCGGGACTAGCGGGAGCCATGAGCAGTTCTTC. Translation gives CASRSGTSGSHEQFF. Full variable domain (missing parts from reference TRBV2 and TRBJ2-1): EPEVTQTPSHQVTQMGQEVILRCVPISNHLYFYWYRQILGQKVEFLVSFYNNEISEKSEIFDDQFSVERPDGSNFTLKIRSTKLEDSAMYFCASRSGTSGSHEQFFGPGTRLTVL.

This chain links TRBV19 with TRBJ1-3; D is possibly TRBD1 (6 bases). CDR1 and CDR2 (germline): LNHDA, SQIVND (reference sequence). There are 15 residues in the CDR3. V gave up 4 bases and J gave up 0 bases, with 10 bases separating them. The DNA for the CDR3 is TGTGCCAGTAGTAATCGACAGGCCTCTGGAAACACCATATATTTT. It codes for CASSNRQASGNTIYF.

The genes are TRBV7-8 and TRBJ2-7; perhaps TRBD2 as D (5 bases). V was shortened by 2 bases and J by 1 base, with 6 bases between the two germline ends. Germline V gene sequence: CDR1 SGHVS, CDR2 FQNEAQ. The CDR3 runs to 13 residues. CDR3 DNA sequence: TGTGCCAGCAGCTTAAGCGGATCCTACGAGCAGTACTTC. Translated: CASSLSGSYEQYF.

Written as DNA, the CDR3 is TGTGCCAGTAATAGGGCTAGCGGGGGAGGCTACAATGAGCAGTTCTTC. This encodes CASNRASGGGYNEQFF. J is TRBJ2-1 and V is TRBV19, with 10 bases lining up with TRBD2. J lost 3 bases, V lost 7 bases, and 9 bases had no gene match. The CDR3 covers 16 residues. The germline V gene has CDR1 LNHDA and CDR2 SQIVND (reference sequence).

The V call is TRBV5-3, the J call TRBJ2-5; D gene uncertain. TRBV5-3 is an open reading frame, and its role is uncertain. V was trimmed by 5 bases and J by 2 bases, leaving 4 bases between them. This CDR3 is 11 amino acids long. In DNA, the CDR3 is TGTGCCAGAAGTGCGCAAGAGACCCAGTACTTC. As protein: CARSAQETQYF.

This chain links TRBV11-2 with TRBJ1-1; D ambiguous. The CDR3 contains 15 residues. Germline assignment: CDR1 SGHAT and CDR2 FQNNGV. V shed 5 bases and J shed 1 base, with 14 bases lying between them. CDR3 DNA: TGTGCCAGCAGCCCGCGTGCCGGTAGGAACACTGAAGCTTTCTTT. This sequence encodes CASSPRAGRNTEAFF.

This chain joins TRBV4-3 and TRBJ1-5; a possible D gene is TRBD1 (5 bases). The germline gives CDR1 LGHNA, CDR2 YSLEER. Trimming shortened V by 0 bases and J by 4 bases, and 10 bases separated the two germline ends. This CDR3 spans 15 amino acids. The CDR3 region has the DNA TGCGCCAGCAGCCAAGACGGGGGAAGGAATCAGCCCCAGCATTTT. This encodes CASSQDGGRNQPQHF.

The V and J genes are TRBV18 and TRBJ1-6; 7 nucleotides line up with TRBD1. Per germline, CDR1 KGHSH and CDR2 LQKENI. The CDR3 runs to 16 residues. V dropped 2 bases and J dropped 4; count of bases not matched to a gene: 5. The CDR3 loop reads CASSPTGTEYNSPLHF. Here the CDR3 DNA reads TGTGCCAGCTCACCAACCGGGACAGAGTATAATTCACCCCTCCACTTT.

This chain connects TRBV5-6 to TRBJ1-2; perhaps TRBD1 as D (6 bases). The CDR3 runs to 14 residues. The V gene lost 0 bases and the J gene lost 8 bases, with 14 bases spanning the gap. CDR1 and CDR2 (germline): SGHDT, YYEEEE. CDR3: CASSLGDRFFGYTF. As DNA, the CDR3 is TGTGCCAGCAGCTTGGGTGACAGGTTTTTCGGCTACACCTTC.

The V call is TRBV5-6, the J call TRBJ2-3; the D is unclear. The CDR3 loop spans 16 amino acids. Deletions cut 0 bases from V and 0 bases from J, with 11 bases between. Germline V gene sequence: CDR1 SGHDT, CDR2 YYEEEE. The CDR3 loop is CASSLAGVVSTDTQYF. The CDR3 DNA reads TGTGCCAGCAGCTTGGCGGGCGTCGTTAGCACAGATACGCAGTATTTT.

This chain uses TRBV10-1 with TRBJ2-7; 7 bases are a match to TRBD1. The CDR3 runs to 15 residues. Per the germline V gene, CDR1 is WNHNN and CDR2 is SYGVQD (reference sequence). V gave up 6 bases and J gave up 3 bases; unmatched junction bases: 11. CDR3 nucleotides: TGCGCCAGCAGGCCTTTGAGACAGGGAAGCTACGAGCAGTACTTC. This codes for CASRPLRQGSYEQYF.

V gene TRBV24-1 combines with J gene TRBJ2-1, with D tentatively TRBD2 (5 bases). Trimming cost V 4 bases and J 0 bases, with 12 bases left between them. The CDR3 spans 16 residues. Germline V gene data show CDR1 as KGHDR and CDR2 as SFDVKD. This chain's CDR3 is CATSDSRLSSYNEQFF. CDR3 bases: TGTGCCACCAGTGACTCCCGACTAAGCTCCTACAATGAGCAGTTCTTC.

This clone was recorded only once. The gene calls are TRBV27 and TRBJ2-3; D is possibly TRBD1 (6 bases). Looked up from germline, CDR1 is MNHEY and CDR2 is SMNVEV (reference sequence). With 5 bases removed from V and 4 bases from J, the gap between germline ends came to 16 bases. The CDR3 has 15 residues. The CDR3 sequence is CASSPDRGHPDTQYF. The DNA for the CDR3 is TGTGCCAGCAGTCCGGACCGGGGACATCCAGATACGCAGTATTTT.

The CDR3 protein is CASREGQGASQPQHF. The CDR3 DNA sequence: TGTGCCAGCAGAGAGGGGCAGGGGGCGAGTCAGCCCCAGCATTTT. The V gene is TRBV11-2, the J gene TRBJ1-5; 8 nucleotides match TRBD1. The CDR3 has 15 amino acids. The germline CDR1 and CDR2 sequences are SGHAT and FQNNGV. V shed 6 bases and J 6 bases; nucleotides not matched to a gene: 10. The full variable domain, with the rest looked up from reference TRBV11-2 and TRBJ1-5, is EAGVAQSPRYKIIEKRQSVAFWCNPISGHATLYWYQQILGQGPKLLIQFQNNGVVDDSQLPKDRFSAERLKGVDSTLKIQPAKLEDSAVYLCASREGQGASQPQHFGDGTRLSIL.

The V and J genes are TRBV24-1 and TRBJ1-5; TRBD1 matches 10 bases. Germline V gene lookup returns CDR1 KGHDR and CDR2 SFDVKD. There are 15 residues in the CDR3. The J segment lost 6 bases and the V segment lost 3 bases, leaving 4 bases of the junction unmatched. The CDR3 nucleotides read TGTGCCACCAGTGATGACAGGGGGCAGGGTCAGCCCCAGCATTTT. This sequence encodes CATSDDRGQGQPQHF.

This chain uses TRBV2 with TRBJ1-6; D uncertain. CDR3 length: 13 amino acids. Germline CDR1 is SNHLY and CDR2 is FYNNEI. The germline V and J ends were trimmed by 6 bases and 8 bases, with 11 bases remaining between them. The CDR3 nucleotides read TGTGCCAGCAGGTCACGGGTTGATTCACCCCTCCACTTT. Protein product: CASRSRVDSPLHF.

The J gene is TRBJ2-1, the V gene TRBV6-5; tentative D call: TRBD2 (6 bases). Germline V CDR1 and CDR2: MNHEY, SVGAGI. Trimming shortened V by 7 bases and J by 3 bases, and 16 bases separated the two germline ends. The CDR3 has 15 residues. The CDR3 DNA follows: TGTGCCAGCACCTCGGTCCGGGAGAACTACAATGAGCAGTTCTTC. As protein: CASTSVRENYNEQFF.

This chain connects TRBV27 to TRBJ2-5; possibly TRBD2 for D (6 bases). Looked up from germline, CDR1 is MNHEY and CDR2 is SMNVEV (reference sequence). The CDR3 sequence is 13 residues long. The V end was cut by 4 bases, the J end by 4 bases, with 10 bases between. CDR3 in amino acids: CASSSQGGETQYF. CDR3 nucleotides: TGTGCCAGCAGTTCCCAGGGAGGAGAGACCCAGTACTTC.

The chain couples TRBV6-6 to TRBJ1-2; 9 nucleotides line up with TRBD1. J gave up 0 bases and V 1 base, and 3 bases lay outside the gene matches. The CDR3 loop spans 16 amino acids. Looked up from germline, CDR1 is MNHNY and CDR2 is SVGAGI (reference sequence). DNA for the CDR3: TGTGCCAGCAGTTACTTGGGGACAGGGTCTAACTATGGCTACACCTTC. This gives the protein CASSYLGTGSNYGYTF.

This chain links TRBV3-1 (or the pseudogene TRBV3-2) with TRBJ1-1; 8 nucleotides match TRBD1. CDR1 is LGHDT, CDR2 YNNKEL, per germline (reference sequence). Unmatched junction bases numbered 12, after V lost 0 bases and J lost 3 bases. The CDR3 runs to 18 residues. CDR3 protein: CASSQEGQGAYWHTEAFF. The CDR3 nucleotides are TGTGCCAGCAGCCAAGAAGGTCAGGGGGCGTATTGGCACACTGAAGCTTTCTTT.

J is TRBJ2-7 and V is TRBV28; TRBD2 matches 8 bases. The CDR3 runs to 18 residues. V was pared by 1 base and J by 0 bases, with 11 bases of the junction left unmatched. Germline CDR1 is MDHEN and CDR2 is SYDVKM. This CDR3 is CASSLSVAGLTRSYEQYF. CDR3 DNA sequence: TGTGCCAGCAGTTTATCCGTAGCGGGGCTAACCCGCTCCTACGAGCAGTACTTC. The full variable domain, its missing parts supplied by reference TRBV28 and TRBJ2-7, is DVKVTQSSRYLVKRTGEKVFLECVQDMDHENMFWYRQDPGLGLRLIYFSYDVKMKEKGDIPEGYSVSREKKERFSLILESASTNQTSMYLCASSLSVAGLTRSYEQYFGPGTRLTVT.

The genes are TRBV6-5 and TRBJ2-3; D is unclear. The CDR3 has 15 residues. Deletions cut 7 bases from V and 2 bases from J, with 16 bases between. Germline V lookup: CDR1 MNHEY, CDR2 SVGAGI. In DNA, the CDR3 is TGTGCCAGCATTGGCAGGCTACCTCCCACAGATACGCAGTATTTT. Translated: CASIGRLPPTDTQYF.

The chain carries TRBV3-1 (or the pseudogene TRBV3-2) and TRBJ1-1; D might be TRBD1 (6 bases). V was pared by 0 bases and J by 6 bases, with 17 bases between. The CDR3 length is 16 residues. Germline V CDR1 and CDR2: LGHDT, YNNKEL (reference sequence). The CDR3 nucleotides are TGTGCCAGCAGCCAAGATTTGCAGGGGAGAGATCCTGAAGCTTTCTTT. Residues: CASSQDLQGRDPEAFF.